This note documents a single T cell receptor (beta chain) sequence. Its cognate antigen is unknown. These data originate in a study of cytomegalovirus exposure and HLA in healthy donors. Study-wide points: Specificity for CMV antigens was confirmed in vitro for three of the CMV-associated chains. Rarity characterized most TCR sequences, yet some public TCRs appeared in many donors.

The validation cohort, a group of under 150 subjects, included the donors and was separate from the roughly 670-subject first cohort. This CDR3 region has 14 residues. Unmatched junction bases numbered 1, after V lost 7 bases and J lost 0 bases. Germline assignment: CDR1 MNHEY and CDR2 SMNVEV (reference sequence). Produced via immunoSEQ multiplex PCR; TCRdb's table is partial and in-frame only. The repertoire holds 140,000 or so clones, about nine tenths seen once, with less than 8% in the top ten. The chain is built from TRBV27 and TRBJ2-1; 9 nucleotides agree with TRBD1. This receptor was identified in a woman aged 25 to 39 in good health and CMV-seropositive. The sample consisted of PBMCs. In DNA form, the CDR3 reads TGTGCCAGCAAGACAGGGGGCTCCTACAATGAGCAGTTCTTC. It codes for CASKTGGSYNEQFF.